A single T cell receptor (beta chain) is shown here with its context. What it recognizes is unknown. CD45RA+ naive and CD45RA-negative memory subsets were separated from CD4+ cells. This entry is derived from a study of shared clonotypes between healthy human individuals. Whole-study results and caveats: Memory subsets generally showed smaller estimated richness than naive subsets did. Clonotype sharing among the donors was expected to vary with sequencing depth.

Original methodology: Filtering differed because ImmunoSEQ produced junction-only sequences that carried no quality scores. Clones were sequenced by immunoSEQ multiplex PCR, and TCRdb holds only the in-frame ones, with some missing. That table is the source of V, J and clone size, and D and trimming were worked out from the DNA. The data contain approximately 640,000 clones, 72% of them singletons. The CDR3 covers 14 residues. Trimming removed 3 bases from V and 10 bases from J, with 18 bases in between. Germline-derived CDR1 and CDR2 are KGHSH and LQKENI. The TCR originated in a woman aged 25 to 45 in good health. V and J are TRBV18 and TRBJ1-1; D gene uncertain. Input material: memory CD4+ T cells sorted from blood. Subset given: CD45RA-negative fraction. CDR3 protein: CASSPFPDGDGAFF. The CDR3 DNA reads TGTGCCAGCTCACCGTTCCCAGACGGGGATGGAGCTTTCTTT.